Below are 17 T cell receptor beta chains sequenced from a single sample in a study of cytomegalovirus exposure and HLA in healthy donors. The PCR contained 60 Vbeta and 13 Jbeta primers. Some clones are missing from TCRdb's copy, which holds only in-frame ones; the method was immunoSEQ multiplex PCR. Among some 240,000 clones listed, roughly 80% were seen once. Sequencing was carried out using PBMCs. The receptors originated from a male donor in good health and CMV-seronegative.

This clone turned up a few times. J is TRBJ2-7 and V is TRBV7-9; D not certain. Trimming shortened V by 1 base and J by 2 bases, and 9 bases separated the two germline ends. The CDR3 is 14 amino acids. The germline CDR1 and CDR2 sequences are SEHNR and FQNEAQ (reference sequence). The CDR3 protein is CASSLDSRAYEQYF. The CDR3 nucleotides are TGTGCCAGCAGCTTAGATTCAAGAGCCTACGAGCAGTACTTC.

The CDR3 region is CASSQGFRHSSTDTQYF. In DNA, the CDR3 is TGTGCCAGCAGCCAAGGATTCAGACATTCTAGCACAGATACGCAGTATTTT. The rearrangement joins TRBV14 to TRBJ2-3; no definite D call. The CDR3 spans 17 residues. The ends were cut back, 1 base at V and 0 bases at J, with 14 bases in the middle. CDR1 and CDR2 (germline): SGHDN, FVKESK.

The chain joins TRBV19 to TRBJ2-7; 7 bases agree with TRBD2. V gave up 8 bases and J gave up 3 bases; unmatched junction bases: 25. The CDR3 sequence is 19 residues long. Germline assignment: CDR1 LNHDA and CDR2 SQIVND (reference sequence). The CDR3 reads CASAITHASGYRRGYEQYF. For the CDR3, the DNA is TGTGCCAGTGCCATAACCCATGCTAGCGGATATCGCCGAGGCTACGAGCAGTACTTC.

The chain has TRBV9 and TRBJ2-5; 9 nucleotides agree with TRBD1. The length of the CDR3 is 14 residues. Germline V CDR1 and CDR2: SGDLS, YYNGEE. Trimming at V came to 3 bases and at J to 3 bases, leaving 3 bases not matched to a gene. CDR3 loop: CASSARDREETQYF. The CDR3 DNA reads TGTGCCAGCAGCGCCCGGGACAGGGAAGAGACCCAGTACTTC. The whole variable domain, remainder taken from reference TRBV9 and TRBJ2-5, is DSGVTQTPKHLITATGQRVTLRCSPRSGDLSVYWYQQSLDQGLQFLIQYYNGEERAKGNILERFSAQQFPDLHSELNLSSLELGDSALYFCASSARDREETQYFGPGTRLLVL.

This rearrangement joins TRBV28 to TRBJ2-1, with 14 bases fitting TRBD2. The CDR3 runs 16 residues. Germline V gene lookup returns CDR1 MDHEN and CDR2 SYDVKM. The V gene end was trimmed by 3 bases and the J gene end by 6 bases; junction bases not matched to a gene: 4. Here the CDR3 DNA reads TGTGCCAGCAGTTTCCGGACTAGCGGGAGGAGCAATGAGCAGTTCTTC. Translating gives CASSFRTSGRSNEQFF.

CDR3: CASSYPYEGGTEAFF. CDR3 bases: TGTGCCAGCAGTTACCCATACGAGGGAGGCACTGAAGCTTTCTTT. The chain carries TRBV6-6 and TRBJ1-1; D gene ambiguous. Germline V gives CDR1 MNHNY, CDR2 SVGAGI (reference sequence). Trimming left V 2 bases short and J 4 bases short, with 14 bases between. This CDR3 region has 15 residues.

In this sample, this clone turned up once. CDR3 nucleotide sequence: TGTGCCAGCGCTAGCGGGGAAAGCTCCTACGAGCAGTACTTC. It yields the protein CASASGESSYEQYF. The rearrangement links TRBV13 to TRBJ2-5, with TRBD2 matching over 9 bases. The DNA end lines up better with TRBJ2-7; the J call may be wrong. The CDR3 spans 14 residues. The germline CDR1 and CDR2 sequences are PRHDT and FYEKMQ (reference sequence).

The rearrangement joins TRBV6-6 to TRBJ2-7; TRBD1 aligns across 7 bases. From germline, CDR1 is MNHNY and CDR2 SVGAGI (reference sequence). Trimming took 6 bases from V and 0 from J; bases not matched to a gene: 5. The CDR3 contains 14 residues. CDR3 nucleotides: TGTGCCAGCAGGCCGACAGGGAACTCCTACGAGCAGTACTTC. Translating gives CASRPTGNSYEQYF.

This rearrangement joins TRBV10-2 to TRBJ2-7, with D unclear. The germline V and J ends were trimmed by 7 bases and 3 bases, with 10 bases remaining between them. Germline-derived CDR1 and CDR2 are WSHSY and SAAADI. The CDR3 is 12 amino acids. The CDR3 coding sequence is TGCGCCAGCACCGCAGCAGGCTACGAGCAGTACTTC. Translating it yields CASTAAGYEQYF.

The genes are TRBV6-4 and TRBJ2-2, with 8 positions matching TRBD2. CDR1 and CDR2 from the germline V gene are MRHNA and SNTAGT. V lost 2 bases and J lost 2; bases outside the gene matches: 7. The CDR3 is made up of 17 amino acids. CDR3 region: CASSDGPGLGNTGELFF. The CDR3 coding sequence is TGTGCCAGCAGTGACGGCCCGGGACTAGGAAACACCGGGGAGCTGTTTTTT.

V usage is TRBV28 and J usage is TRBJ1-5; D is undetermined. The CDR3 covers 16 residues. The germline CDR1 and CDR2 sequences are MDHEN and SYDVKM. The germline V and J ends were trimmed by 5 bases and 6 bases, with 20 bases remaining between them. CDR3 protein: CASSPTLTLAGQPQHF. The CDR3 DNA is TGTGCCAGCAGTCCTACCCTGACCCTGGCGGGTCAGCCCCAGCATTTT. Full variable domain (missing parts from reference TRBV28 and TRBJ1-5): DVKVTQSSRYLVKRTGEKVFLECVQDMDHENMFWYRQDPGLGLRLIYFSYDVKMKEKGDIPEGYSVSREKKERFSLILESASTNQTSMYLCASSPTLTLAGQPQHFGDGTRLSIL.

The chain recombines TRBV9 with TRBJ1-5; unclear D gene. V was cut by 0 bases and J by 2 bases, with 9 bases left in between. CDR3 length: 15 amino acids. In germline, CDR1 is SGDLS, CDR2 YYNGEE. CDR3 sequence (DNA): TGTGCCAGCAGCGTAGGGGCCCTTGGCAATCAGCCCCAGCATTTT. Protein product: CASSVGALGNQPQHF.

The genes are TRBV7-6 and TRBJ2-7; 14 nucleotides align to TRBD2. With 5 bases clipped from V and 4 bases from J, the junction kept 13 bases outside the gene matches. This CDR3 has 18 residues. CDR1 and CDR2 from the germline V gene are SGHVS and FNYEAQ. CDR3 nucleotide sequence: TGTGCCAGCAGCATCGGGACTAGCGGGAGAAACGTGGTATACGAGCAGTACTTC. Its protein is CASSIGTSGRNVVYEQYF.

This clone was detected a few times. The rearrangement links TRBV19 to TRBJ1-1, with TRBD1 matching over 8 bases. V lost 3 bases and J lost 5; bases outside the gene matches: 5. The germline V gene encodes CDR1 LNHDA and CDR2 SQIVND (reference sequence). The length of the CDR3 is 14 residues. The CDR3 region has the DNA TGTGCCAGTAGTATCGGACAGGGAAGAACTGAAGCTTTCTTT. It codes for CASSIGQGRTEAFF. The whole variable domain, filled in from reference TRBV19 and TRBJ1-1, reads DGGITQSPKYLFRKEGQNVTLSCEQNLNHDAMYWYRQDPGQGLRLIYYSQIVNDFQKGDIAEGYSVSREKKESFPLTVTSAQKNPTAFYLCASSIGQGRTEAFFGQGTRLTVV.

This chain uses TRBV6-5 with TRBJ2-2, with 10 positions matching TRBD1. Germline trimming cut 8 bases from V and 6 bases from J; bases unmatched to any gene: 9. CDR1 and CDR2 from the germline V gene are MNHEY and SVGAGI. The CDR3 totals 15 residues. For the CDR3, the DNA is TGTGCCAGCCCGAACGGACAGGGGGGCGCCGGGGAGCTGTTTTTT. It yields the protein CASPNGQGGAGELFF.

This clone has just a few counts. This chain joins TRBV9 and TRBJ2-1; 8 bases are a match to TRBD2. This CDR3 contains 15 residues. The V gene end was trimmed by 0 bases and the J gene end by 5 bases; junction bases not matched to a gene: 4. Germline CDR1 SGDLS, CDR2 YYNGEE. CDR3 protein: CASSVELAEHNEQFF. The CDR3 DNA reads TGTGCCAGCAGCGTAGAACTAGCGGAACACAATGAGCAGTTCTTC.

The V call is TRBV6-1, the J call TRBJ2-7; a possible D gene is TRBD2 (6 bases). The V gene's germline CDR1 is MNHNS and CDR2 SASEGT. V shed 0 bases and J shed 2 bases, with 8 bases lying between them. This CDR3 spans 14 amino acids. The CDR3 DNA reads TGTGCCAGCAGTGAAGCGGGGGGACCCTACGAGCAGTACTTC. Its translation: CASSEAGGPYEQYF.